One and the same sample provided the 32 T cell receptor beta chains below, sequenced in a study of blood T cell repertoires in COVID-19. Clones were read by immunoSEQ multiplex PCR, and TCRdb kept only the in-frame ones, dropping some. The sample holds about 230,000 clones, nearly 90% seen once. The sequencing sample was made of PBMCs or T cells enriched from blood (not recorded which). The receptors derive from a woman aged 25 to 39 with acute COVID-19.

This CDR3 reads CASSELGSSYEQYF. The CDR3 DNA follows: TGTGCCAGCAGTGAATTAGGGAGCTCCTACGAGCAGTACTTC. J is TRBJ2-7 and V is TRBV25-1; D may be TRBD2 (5 bases). Per germline, CDR1 MGHDK and CDR2 SYGVNS. V was shortened by 1 base and J by 0 bases, with 7 bases between the two germline ends. The CDR3 is 14 amino acids.

This clone was observed a handful of times. The rearrangement links TRBV27 to TRBJ2-3, with 14 bases matching TRBD2. The CDR3 contains 18 residues. CDR1 and CDR2 (germline): MNHEY, SMNVEV (reference sequence). The junction had 7 bases not matched to a gene; V was cut back by 0 bases and J by 5 bases. CDR3 DNA sequence: TGTGCCAGCAGTTTATCACGGACTAGCGGGGGGCCGGGAGATACGCAGTATTTT. Translating it yields CASSLSRTSGGPGDTQYF.

V gene TRBV15 combines with J gene TRBJ2-7; the D gene is possibly TRBD1 (6 bases). Trimming removed 0 bases at V and 5 bases at J, with 11 bases between. CDR3 length: 14 amino acids. Germline V gene lookup returns CDR1 LNHNV and CDR2 YYDKDF (reference sequence). The CDR3 bases are TGTGCCACCAGCAGAGATAGGGGGATTGACGAGCAGTACTTC. It codes for CATSRDRGIDEQYF.

V usage is TRBV5-1 and J usage is TRBJ2-5, with D perhaps TRBD1 (6 bases). Per germline, CDR1 SGHRS and CDR2 YFSETQ. V lost 4 bases and J 5 bases, leaving 27 bases between the germline ends. This CDR3 is 18 amino acids long. The CDR3 sequence: CASSMGRFGGQRGETQYF. For the CDR3, the DNA is TGCGCCAGCAGCATGGGTCGGTTTGGGGGACAACGCGGCGAGACCCAGTACTTC.

This rearrangement joins TRBV2 to TRBJ1-5; D is uncertain. The CDR3 is 13 amino acids. Per the germline V gene, CDR1 is SNHLY and CDR2 is FYNNEI. Trimming left V 4 bases short and J 10 bases short, with 14 bases between. CDR3 in DNA: TGTGCCAGCAGTGTGGAGCCGTTGGGTCCCCAGCATTTT. Protein: CASSVEPLGPQHF.

V usage is TRBV12-3 or TRBV12-4 and J usage is TRBJ1-2; D unresolved. The V end was cut by 1 base, the J end by 2 bases, with 5 bases between. The CDR3 has 13 amino acids. The CDR3 DNA reads as TGTGCCAGCAGTTTAGTCAGAAACTATGGCTACACCTTC. Its translation is CASSLVRNYGYTF.

The chain is built from TRBV5-1 and TRBJ2-1, with 8 nucleotides matching TRBD1. Per germline, CDR1 SGHRS and CDR2 YFSETQ. The V segment lost 5 bases and the J segment 10 bases; nucleotides outside the gene matches: 11. The CDR3 contains 14 residues. The CDR3 DNA reads as TGCGCCAGCAGGCAGGGACAGGCGATTGAAGAGCAGTTCTTC. This encodes CASRQGQAIEEQFF.

The chain is built from TRBV29-1 and TRBJ1-5, with TRBD1 matching 7 bases. The V gene end was trimmed by 7 bases and the J gene end by 6 bases; junction bases not matched to a gene: 12. The CDR3 extends over 14 amino acids. In germline, CDR1 is SQVTM, CDR2 ANQGSEA. The CDR3 DNA follows: TGCAGCGCAATAACAGGGGATGCTAGTCAGCCCCAGCATTTT. Its translation is CSAITGDASQPQHF.

The chain has TRBV10-3 and TRBJ2-5; 9 bases map to TRBD1. This CDR3 spans 14 amino acids. V shed 6 bases, J shed 4 bases, and the junction held 6 bases outside the gene matches. Germline V gene data show CDR1 as ENHRY and CDR2 as SYGVKD. This CDR3 reads CAIRDLDRGETQYF. In DNA, the CDR3 is TGTGCCATCAGAGACCTGGACAGGGGAGAGACCCAGTACTTC.

The chain combines TRBV14 with TRBJ1-2; the match to TRBD1 covers 11 bases. The V and J ends lost 3 bases and 6 bases, in that order; junction bases with no gene match: 9. The CDR3 has 16 amino acids. CDR1 and CDR2 from the germline V gene are SGHDN and FVKESK. CDR3 amino acids: CASSQSPRDRGNGYTF. In DNA form, the CDR3 reads TGTGCCAGCAGCCAGTCACCTCGGGACAGGGGGAATGGCTACACCTTC. Based on the CDR3 plus reference TRBV14 and TRBJ1-2, the full variable domain is EAGVTQFPSHSVIEKGQTVTLRCDPISGHDNLYWYRRVMGKEIKFLLHFVKESKQDESGMPNNRFLAERTGGTYSTLKVQPAELEDSGVYFCASSQSPRDRGNGYTFGSGTRLTVV.

On this clone itself: Its ends do not fully match the called genes, so a read error is possible. This chain links TRBV7-2 with TRBJ1-2; D is uncertain. The germline V gene encodes CDR1 SGHTA and CDR2 FQGNSA. CDR3 length equals 13 residues. The CDR3 DNA sequence: TGTGCCAGCAGCATTCAAACTAATTATGGCTACACCTTC. Translated: CASSIQTNYGYTF.

J is TRBJ2-7 and V is TRBV10-1, with 8 bases identical to TRBD1. Germline assignment: CDR1 WNHNN and CDR2 SYGVQD (reference sequence). V shed 0 bases and J 5 bases; nucleotides not matched to a gene: 9. This CDR3 region has 16 residues. DNA of the CDR3: TGCGCCAGCAGTGAGTCAGGACAGGGACTTATGGACGAGCAGTACTTC. Protein sequence: CASSESGQGLMDEQYF.

Only one count was recorded for this clone. V and J are TRBV6-4 and TRBJ2-7; a possible D gene is TRBD2 (6 bases). Trimming shortened V by 5 bases and J by 3 bases, and 14 bases separated the two germline ends. The germline CDR1 and CDR2 sequences are MRHNA and SNTAGT. This CDR3 comprises 14 residues. CDR3 protein: CASSPLPGVYEQYF. For the CDR3, the DNA is TGTGCCAGCAGTCCATTACCGGGAGTCTACGAGCAGTACTTC.

This clone has just one count. CDR3 in amino acids: CASSPLEKTQYF. The CDR3 DNA reads TGTGCCAGCTCACCCCTCGAGAAGACCCAGTACTTC. The chain recombines TRBV18 with TRBJ2-5; D gene uncertain. Trimming pared 3 bases from V and 6 bases from J, leaving 8 bases between. The V gene's germline CDR1 is KGHSH and CDR2 LQKENI. The CDR3 loop spans 12 amino acids.

J is TRBJ1-2 and V is TRBV5-1; 7 positions match TRBD1. The CDR3 spans 17 residues. The germline V gene encodes CDR1 SGHRS and CDR2 YFSETQ. Trimming took 4 bases from V and 2 from J; bases not matched to a gene: 14. CDR3 nucleotide sequence: TGCGCCAGCAGCCTCAACGATGCGAAACAGGGGAACTATGGCTACACCTTC. Translated, it gives CASSLNDAKQGNYGYTF.

This sequence joins TRBV10-3 and TRBJ1-5, with D perhaps TRBD1 (6 bases). Germline loops: CDR1 ENHRY, CDR2 SYGVKD. The CDR3 runs to 13 residues. V lost 10 bases, J lost 7 bases, and 17 bases lay in between. The CDR3 sequence is CATLTGIGQPQHF. The CDR3 DNA sequence: TGTGCCACTTTAACAGGGATTGGCCAGCCCCAGCATTTT.

The genes are TRBV5-5 and TRBJ1-1; 8 nucleotides agree with TRBD1. CDR3 length: 15 amino acids. Germline V gene lookup returns CDR1 SGHKS and CDR2 YYEKEE (reference sequence). V lost 4 bases to trimming and J lost 0 bases; unmatched junction nucleotides: 5. The CDR3 loop is CASSPGQGLNTEAFF. The CDR3 nucleotides are TGTGCCAGCAGCCCAGGACAGGGACTGAACACTGAAGCTTTCTTT.

The rearrangement uses TRBV30 and TRBJ1-5; D is perhaps TRBD1 (5 bases). There are 14 residues in the CDR3. Germline V lookup: CDR1 GTSNPN, CDR2 SVGIG (reference sequence). Trimming removed 2 bases at V and 4 bases at J, with 12 bases between. This CDR3 reads CAWSSSRANQPQHF. In DNA, the CDR3 is TGTGCCTGGAGTAGTTCCAGGGCTAATCAGCCCCAGCATTTT.

The chain recombines TRBV7-8 with TRBJ1-4; 8 bases align to TRBD1. This CDR3 comprises 14 residues. Germline V gives CDR1 SGHVS, CDR2 FQNEAQ. The V and J ends lost 3 bases and 8 bases, in that order; junction bases with no gene match: 5. The CDR3 region is CASSFRGRREKLFF. The CDR3 DNA follows: TGTGCCAGCAGCTTCAGGGGGCGCCGGGAAAAACTGTTTTTT.

V gene TRBV11-3 combines with J gene TRBJ2-3, with TRBD2 matching 8 bases. Looked up from germline, CDR1 is SGHNT and CDR2 is YENEEA. This CDR3 contains 16 residues. Unmatched junction bases numbered 15, after V lost 4 bases and J lost 9 bases. CDR3 protein: CASSSPGRGGRETQYF. The CDR3 DNA reads TGTGCCAGCAGCTCCCCCGGGAGGGGGGGCAGGGAGACGCAGTATTTT.

The genes are TRBV6-2 or TRBV6-3 and TRBJ1-1, with TRBD1 matching over 7 bases. Germline loops: CDR1 MNHEY, CDR2 SVGEGT. With 5 bases clipped from V and 4 bases from J, the junction kept 4 bases outside the gene matches. CDR3 length: 13 residues. CDR3 protein: CASSRQGTTEAFF. The CDR3 nucleotides read TGTGCCAGCAGTAGACAGGGTACCACTGAAGCTTTCTTT.

The chain's CDR3 is CASSRQGADTQYF. CDR3 bases: TGCGCCAGCAGCCGACAGGGAGCAGATACGCAGTATTTT. The gene calls are TRBV10-1 and TRBJ2-3, with 7 nucleotides matching TRBD1. The CDR3 spans 13 residues. Per the germline V gene, CDR1 is WNHNN and CDR2 is SYGVQD (reference sequence). V trimming: 6 bases; J trimming: 4 bases; junction bases outside the gene matches: 4.

The chain carries TRBV7-3 and TRBJ2-3, with 8 bases fitting TRBD2. Per germline, CDR1 SGHTA and CDR2 FQGTGA. The CDR3 runs 17 residues. V was pared by 5 bases and J by 6 bases, with 16 bases of the junction left unmatched. CDR3 sequence reads: CASSLQRRGAGTDTQYF. The CDR3 coding sequence is TGTGCCAGCAGCCTTCAGAGGCGGGGGGCCGGGACGGATACGCAGTATTTT.

V is TRBV11-3 and J is TRBJ2-7; 7 bases match TRBD2. Germline CDR1 and CDR2: SGHNT and YENEEA. CDR3 size: 14 residues. Unmatched junction bases numbered 6, after V lost 6 bases and J lost 1 base. The CDR3 bases are TGTGCCAGCAGTCAGGGAGGGTCTTCCTACGAGCAGTACTTC. Amino acid sequence: CASSQGGSSYEQYF.

The chain joins TRBV20-1 to TRBJ1-2, with D maybe TRBD1 (6 bases). The CDR3 has 16 amino acids. Trimming cost V 3 bases and J 0 bases, with 17 bases left between them. Germline values: CDR1 DFQATT, CDR2 SNEGSKA (reference sequence). CDR3 nucleotides: TGCAGTGCTAGTCGGCAGGGGTTATCTTCTAACTATGGCTACACCTTC. The encoded protein is CSASRQGLSSNYGYTF.

J is TRBJ1-6 and V is TRBV6-5; TRBD1 is a possible D gene (6 bases). The CDR3 runs to 15 residues. The germline V gene has CDR1 MNHEY and CDR2 SVGAGI. Trimming left V 4 bases short and J 6 bases short, with 13 bases between. The CDR3, as DNA: TGTGCCAGCAGTTGGACGACAGGAATTAATTCACCCCTCCACTTT. This encodes CASSWTTGINSPLHF.

In this sample, this clone turned up once. The chain combines TRBV7-6 with TRBJ1-2, with 10 bases lining up with TRBD1. Looked up from germline, CDR1 is SGHVS and CDR2 is FNYEAQ. There are 16 residues in the CDR3. The trim removed 4 bases at V and 6 bases at J, leaving 11 bases unmatched. The CDR3 is CASSSIGDRGRHGYTF. The DNA for the CDR3 is TGTGCCAGCAGCTCTATAGGGGACAGGGGACGTCATGGCTACACCTTC.

This chain joins TRBV5-8 and TRBJ1-2; D is possibly TRBD1 (5 bases). Germline V CDR1 and CDR2: SGHTS, YDEGEE. V was shortened by 2 bases and J by 2 bases, with 13 bases between the two germline ends. The CDR3 sequence is 15 residues long. The CDR3 DNA reads TGTGCCAGCAGCTTCGCAGGGTTACAGAACTATGGCTACACCTTC. As protein: CASSFAGLQNYGYTF. Drawing the rest from reference TRBV5-8 and TRBJ1-2, the complete variable domain is EAGVTQSPTHLIKTRGQQATLRCSPISGHTSVYWYQQALGLGLQFLLWYDEGEERNRGNFPPRFSGRQFPNYSSELNVNALELEDSALYLCASSFAGLQNYGYTFGSGTRLTVV.

V gene TRBV11-2 combines with J gene TRBJ2-5; 7 bases align to TRBD1. There are 13 residues in the CDR3. V was clipped by 6 bases and J by 4 bases; unmatched bases: 5. Per the germline V gene, CDR1 is SGHAT and CDR2 is FQNNGV. This chain's CDR3 is CASREDRAETQYF. DNA of the CDR3: TGTGCCAGCAGGGAAGACAGGGCAGAGACCCAGTACTTC.

The chain joins TRBV3-1 (or the pseudogene TRBV3-2) to TRBJ1-4; possible D gene TRBD1, 6 bases. This CDR3 has 16 amino acids. V lost 0 bases and J lost 4, with 12 bases in between. Per the germline V gene, CDR1 is LGHDT and CDR2 is YNNKEL (reference sequence). This chain's CDR3 is CASSQDWGHVNEKLFF. The CDR3 DNA reads as TGTGCCAGCAGCCAAGATTGGGGACACGTTAATGAAAAACTGTTTTTT.

The chain joins TRBV6-2 or TRBV6-3 to TRBJ2-3; 8 nucleotides match TRBD1. Trimming removed 6 bases from V and 3 bases from J; junction bases left unmatched: 8. CDR3 length: 15 amino acids. Germline V gene sequence: CDR1 MNHEY, CDR2 SVGEGT. DNA of the CDR3: TGTGCCAGCAGCCAACCCGGACAGGGTACAGATACGCAGTATTTT. Translation gives CASSQPGQGTDTQYF.

This rearrangement joins TRBV9 to TRBJ2-2; D is undetermined. Germline V lookup: CDR1 SGDLS, CDR2 YYNGEE. The ends were cut back, 0 bases at V and 2 bases at J, with 8 bases in the middle. This CDR3 region has 15 residues. CDR3 region: CASSVVPENTGELFF. The CDR3 DNA reads as TGTGCCAGCAGCGTAGTTCCAGAAAACACCGGGGAGCTGTTTTTT.